This T cell receptor beta chain was recorded in a study of cytotoxic CD8 clonotypes in ibrutinib-treated CLL. Across the study: Response samples followed a median about twelve months of treatment, range 6 to 36. The samples contained 260,000 or so productive templates on average. They also contained an average of 94,082 productive rearrangements.

V lost 0 bases, J lost 0 bases, and 7 bases lay in between. Germline V gene lookup returns CDR1 SGHRS and CDR2 YFSETQ. The CDR3 loop spans 14 amino acids. Whole-study findings and limits: There were few public clonotypes, and on treatment they contracted or stayed stable.

Measured with immunoSEQ multiplex PCR; TCRdb has only the in-frame clones, and not every one. Altogether hundreds of thousands of clones are present, 67% being singletons, with the ten largest covering around 6.3%. Of note for this clone: Its antigen is still unknown.

V is TRBV5-1 and J is TRBJ2-7; unclear D gene. The sequence was collected from a human donor with chronic lymphocytic leukemia. The specimen was PBMCs, collected after 36 months of ibrutinib treatment. This CDR3 reads CASSLEPSSYEQYF. CDR3 in DNA: TGCGCCAGCAGCTTGGAGCCGAGCTCCTACGAGCAGTACTTC.